This T cell receptor (beta chain) derives from a study of blood T cells in healthy people across ages. Overall study results and limits: TCR beta diversity, measured per million T cells, fell in a roughly linear way with age. Naive T cell percentage and TCR beta diversity correlated strongly. Naive CD4+ cells and diversity were both higher in long-lived donors than in aged donors.

This clonotype was observed a single time. No antigen is known for it. At least 6 million PBMCs were isolated per sample. A second PCR, run for roughly 7 to 12 cycles, used a sample-barcoded 5' primer plus a J-beta primer mix. A single record per CDR3 protein comes from TCRdb applying MiXCR to the 5' RACE reads. Of 650,000 to 800,000 distinct CDR3 sequences in the sample, under 45% were seen once. This TCR was sampled from a man aged 55 to 69 in good health. Source material: blood.

The CDR3 DNA follows: TGTGCCATCAGTGAGCTGGGACATTCAACCGAGCAGTACTTC. Amino acids: CAISELGHSTEQYF. The V call is TRBV10-3, the J call TRBJ2-7; tentative D call: TRBD1 (6 bases). Germline V gene sequence: CDR1 ENHRY, CDR2 SYGVKD. V was trimmed by 2 bases and J by 6 bases, leaving 14 bases between them. This CDR3 has 14 residues.